The rows below give T cell receptor beta chains drawn from one sample of a study of cytomegalovirus exposure and HLA in healthy donors. Repertoires were generated with immunoSEQ multiplex PCR, while TCRdb's copy carries only in-frame clones and drops some. The sample records around 150,000 clones, 87% being singletons. The specimen sequenced was PBMCs. All receptors derive from a woman younger than 45 in good health and CMV-seronegative. The CDR3 runs from the conserved cysteine through the conserved F or W. Fields, in order: clone size, J gene, V gene, D gene, CDR3 protein, CDR3 DNA. The D gene is left open where the match is weak. Clone size is not always given. Where it is, it says once, few, many or a class for expanded clones.

NA	TRBJ2-1	TRBV27	NA	CASSLSSLNNEQFF	TGTGCCAGCAGTTTATCGAGTCTTAACAATGAGCAGTTCTTC
few	TRBJ1-3	TRBV4-1	TRBD1	CASSQGPQPGTGAYTIYF	TGCGCCAGCAGCCAAGGCCCCCAGCCCGGGACAGGGGCATACACCATATATTTT
NA	TRBJ2-2	TRBV21-1	NA	CASSPGTGWALYAGELFF	TGTGCCAGCAGCCCGGGGACAGGGTGGGCACTTTATGCCGGGGAGCTGTTTTTT
NA	TRBJ2-7	TRBV28	NA	CASSLIQTYEQYF	TGTGCCAGCAGTTTAATACAGACCTACGAGCAGTACTTC
NA	TRBJ1-1	TRBV18	NA	CASSQGANTEAFF	TGTGCCAGCTCACAGGGAGCGAACACTGAAGCTTTCTTT
NA	TRBJ1-5	TRBV6-5	NA	CASSEQENQPQHF	TGTGCCAGCAGTGAACAGGAAAATCAGCCCCAGCATTTT
NA	TRBJ2-2	TRBV4-1	NA	CASSQQSMDITGELFF	TGCGCCAGCAGCCAACAGTCCATGGACATCACCGGGGAGCTGTTTTTT
NA	TRBJ2-5	TRBV19	TRBD2	CASSMGLAGQETQYF	TGTGCCAGTAGTATGGGACTAGCAGGCCAAGAGACCCAGTACTTC
once	TRBJ2-1	TRBV28	TRBD2	CASSSGGGGGNEQFF	TGTGCCAGCAGTTCGGGTGGGGGGGGTGGCAATGAGCAGTTCTTC
NA	TRBJ2-1	TRBV7-2	TRBD2	CASSYLAGTYNEQFF	TGTGCCAGCAGCTACCTAGCGGGAACATACAATGAGCAGTTCTTC
NA	TRBJ1-3	TRBV7-9	NA	CASSGGGGNTIYF	TGTGCCAGCAGCGGTGGGGGCGGTAACACCATATATTTT
NA	TRBJ1-2	TRBV6-5	NA	CASRKGRQGSGYTF	TGTGCCAGCAGAAAAGGGCGGCAGGGGTCTGGCTACACCTTC
NA	TRBJ1-2	TRBV5-1	NA	CASSLGTQANYGYTF	TGCGCCAGCAGCTTAGGGACACAAGCTAACTATGGCTACACCTTC
few	TRBJ1-2	TRBV6-1	NA	CASRSVLNGYTF	TGTGCCAGCAGATCAGTGCTCAATGGCTACACCTTC
NA	TRBJ1-1	TRBV19	TRBD1	CASSFRRFPGTGWENTEAFF	TGTGCCAGTAGCTTCCGCCGATTCCCCGGGACAGGGTGGGAGAACACTGAAGCTTTCTTT
NA	TRBJ2-5	TRBV9	NA	CASSARGWKETQYF	TGTGCCAGCAGCGCCCGGGGGTGGAAAGAGACCCAGTACTTC
NA	TRBJ1-5	TRBV28	NA	CASSPLTGRDQPQHF	TGTGCCAGCAGTCCCCTTACAGGGCGCGATCAGCCCCAGCATTTT
NA	TRBJ2-1	TRBV30	NA	CASYTGTYNEQFF	TGTGCCTCTTACACAGGAACCTACAATGAGCAGTTCTTC
NA	TRBJ2-1	TRBV6-5	NA	CASSYSWQSYNEQFF	TGTGCCAGCAGTTACTCGTGGCAGTCCTACAATGAGCAGTTCTTC
NA	TRBJ2-3	TRBV4-1	TRBD2	CASSQEASGRTDTQYF	TGCGCCAGCAGCCAAGAGGCTAGCGGGAGGACAGATACGCAGTATTTT
few	TRBJ2-2	TRBV6-6	NA	CASSIHRDTGELFF	TGTGCCAGCAGTATTCACAGGGACACCGGGGAGCTGTTTTTT
NA	TRBJ2-7	TRBV4-3	TRBD1	CASSQGLDRVYEQYF	TGCGCCAGCAGCCAAGGGTTGGACAGGGTCTACGAGCAGTACTTC
NA	TRBJ2-7	TRBV14	NA	CASSQALRGYEQYF	TGTGCCAGCAGCCAAGCCCTAAGGGGCTACGAGCAGTACTTC
NA	TRBJ2-7	TRBV5-1	TRBD1	CASSLRQGSSYEQYF	TGCGCCAGCAGCCTACGACAGGGGAGCTCCTACGAGCAGTACTTC
NA	TRBJ1-1	TRBV5-6	NA	CASSLWSLTEAFF	TGTGCCAGCAGCTTGTGGAGCCTCACTGAAGCTTTCTTT
once	TRBJ2-5	TRBV5-1	TRBD1	CASSSQDRDVQYF	TGCGCCAGCAGCTCCCAGGACAGGGATGTCCAGTACTTC
few	TRBJ1-5	TRBV6-5	NA	CASRKRSNQPQHF	TGTGCCAGCAGAAAGAGAAGCAATCAGCCCCAGCATTTT
NA	TRBJ1-1	TRBV6-1	NA	CASSEMGDNAEAFF	TGTGCCAGCAGTGAAATGGGGGACAACGCTGAAGCTTTCTTT
NA	TRBJ1-2	TRBV18	NA	CASSPGLGDSGYTF	TGTGCCAGCTCACCCGGCCTGGGGGACTCTGGCTACACCTTC
few	TRBJ1-3	TRBV7-2	NA	CASTAGVGGGGSGNTIYF	TGTGCCAGCACCGCAGGAGTGGGGGGAGGGGGCTCTGGAAACACCATATATTTT
NA	TRBJ1-2	TRBV6-5	TRBD1	CASSYSPTGLDGYPF	TGTGCCAGCAGTTACTCTCCGACAGGGTTGGATGGCTACCCCTTC
NA	TRBJ2-6	TRBV7-2	TRBD1	CASSSSRQGVGANVLTF	TGTGCCAGCAGCTCCTCTAGGCAGGGGGTTGGGGCCAACGTCCTGACTTTC
NA	TRBJ2-1	TRBV11-1	TRBD2	CASSFGTSGPGDEQFF	TGTGCCAGCAGTTTCGGGACTAGCGGCCCTGGGGATGAGCAGTTCTTC
NA	TRBJ1-1	TRBV9	TRBD1	CASSVLPPGQGNTEAFF	TGTGCCAGCAGCGTCTTACCCCCGGGACAGGGGAACACTGAAGCTTTCTTT
NA	TRBJ2-7	TRBV15	TRBD2	CATRSGTSYEQYF	TGTGCCACCAGAAGCGGGACGAGCTACGAGCAGTACTTC
NA	TRBJ2-2	TRBV9	NA	CASSVRLVGGELFF	TGTGCCAGCAGCGTTAGACTAGTGGGCGGGGAGCTGTTTTTT
NA	TRBJ1-2	TRBV19	TRBD1	CASRPRTGTYGYTF	TGTGCCAGTAGGCCCAGGACAGGGACCTATGGCTACACCTTC
NA	TRBJ2-7	TRBV7-2	NA	CASSFSGGSNEQYF	TGTGCCAGCAGCTTCTCAGGGGGGAGCAACGAGCAGTACTTC
NA	TRBJ2-1	TRBV4-1	TRBD2	CASSQDPLRTSGSWDEQFF	TGCGCCAGCAGCCAAGATCCCCTCCGGACTAGCGGGAGTTGGGATGAGCAGTTCTTC
NA	TRBJ1-2	TRBV19	NA	CASSIRAQGVSYGYTF	TGTGCCAGTAGTATACGGGCACAGGGAGTCAGCTATGGCTACACCTTC
NA	TRBJ2-5	TRBV27	TRBD2	CASRSPGTKQETQYF	TGTGCCAGCAGGTCCCCAGGGACTAAGCAAGAGACCCAGTACTTC
NA	TRBJ1-6	TRBV9	NA	CASSGTGYSPLHF	TGTGCCAGCAGCGGAACAGGGTATTCACCCCTCCACTTT
NA	TRBJ2-7	TRBV6-6	NA	CASSYLVNYEQYF	TGTGCCAGCAGTTATTTAGTGAACTACGAGCAGTACTTC
NA	TRBJ1-2	TRBV19	NA	CASSMSGNYGYTF	TGTGCCAGTAGTATGTCAGGGAACTATGGCTACACCTTC
NA	TRBJ1-2	TRBV5-6	TRBD1	CASSFERTGLGYTF	TGTGCCAGCAGCTTTGAAAGGACAGGGCTTGGCTACACCTTC
NA	TRBJ2-4	TRBV9	NA	CASSGPLEGLNIQYF	TGTGCCAGCAGCGGACCCTTAGAGGGCCTAAACATTCAGTACTTC
NA	TRBJ1-5	TRBV5-5	NA	CASSFTGWASNQPQHF	TGTGCCAGCAGCTTCACAGGGTGGGCCAGCAATCAGCCCCAGCATTTT
NA	TRBJ1-1	TRBV18	NA	CASSPPADTEAFF	TGTGCCAGCTCACCACCAGCCGACACTGAAGCTTTCTTT
NA	TRBJ2-7	TRBV7-9	NA	CASSRQVTGVGEQYF	TGTGCCAGCAGCCGTCAGGTAACGGGAGTCGGCGAGCAGTACTTC
few	TRBJ1-1	TRBV4-1	NA	CASSHPRNTEAFF	TGCGCCAGCAGCCACCCCCGGAACACTGAAGCTTTCTTT
NA	TRBJ1-4	TRBV10-3	NA	CAISESRSPILGAKEKLFF	TGTGCCATCAGTGAGTCGCGCAGCCCGATCTTAGGGGCAAAGGAAAAACTGTTTTTT
NA	TRBJ2-3	TRBV27	TRBD2	CASSTPSGGTDTQYF	TGTGCCAGCAGCACACCTAGCGGGGGCACAGATACGCAGTATTTT
NA	TRBJ1-4	TRBV28	NA	CASSLLGLTPEKLFF	TGTGCCAGCAGTTTACTCGGCTTGACTCCGGAAAAACTGTTTTTT
NA	TRBJ1-2	TRBV4-1	TRBD1	CASSPNQGVHGYTF	TGCGCCAGCAGCCCAAATCAGGGGGTGCATGGCTACACCTTC
NA	TRBJ2-1	TRBV11-2	TRBD2	CASSLLAGKAGEQFF	TGTGCCAGCAGCTTACTAGCGGGAAAGGCGGGTGAGCAGTTCTTC
NA	TRBJ1-5	TRBV28	NA	CASSLPAGGKVNQPQHF	TGTGCCAGCAGTTTACCCGCCGGAGGGAAGGTCAATCAGCCCCAGCATTTT
NA	TRBJ2-5	TRBV7-8	TRBD1	CASSPPMVLTGLSQETQYF	TGTGCCAGCAGCCCGCCCATGGTACTGACAGGGCTATCCCAAGAGACCCAGTACTTC
NA	TRBJ1-2	TRBV6-4	TRBD1	CASRPRQGASYGYTF	TGTGCCAGCCGGCCTCGACAGGGGGCAAGCTATGGCTACACCTTC
NA	TRBJ1-1	TRBV5-6	NA	CASSLGRNTEAFF	TGTGCCAGCAGCTTGGGCAGAAACACTGAAGCTTTCTTT
NA	TRBJ2-2	TRBV4-2	NA	CASSQELRLENTGELFF	TGTGCCAGCAGCCAAGAGCTGAGACTGGAGAACACCGGGGAGCTGTTTTTT